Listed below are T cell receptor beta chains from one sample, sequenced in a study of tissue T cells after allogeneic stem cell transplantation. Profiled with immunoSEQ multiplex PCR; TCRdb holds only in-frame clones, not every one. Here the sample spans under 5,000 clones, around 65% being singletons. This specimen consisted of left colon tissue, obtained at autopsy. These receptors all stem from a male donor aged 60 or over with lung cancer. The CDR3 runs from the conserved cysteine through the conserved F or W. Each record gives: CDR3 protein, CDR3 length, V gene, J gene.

cdr3_aa: CASSLTGTTYNEQFF
cdr3_length: 15
v_call: TRBV6-2/TRBV6-3
j_call: TRBJ2-1

cdr3_aa: CATSQTNRGFGQYF
cdr3_length: 14
v_call: TRBV24-1
j_call: TRBJ2-7

cdr3_aa: CASSTPDGANTEAFF
cdr3_length: 15
v_call: TRBV27
j_call: TRBJ1-1

cdr3_aa: CASSLDTTVGGGYNEQFF
cdr3_length: 18
v_call: TRBV5-1
j_call: TRBJ2-1

cdr3_aa: CASSLQISNTEAFF
cdr3_length: 14
v_call: TRBV7-2
j_call: TRBJ1-1

cdr3_aa: CASSQVTGEQFF
cdr3_length: 12
v_call: TRBV3-1/TRBV3-2
j_call: TRBJ2-1

cdr3_aa: CASTLGVAGGQADTQYF
cdr3_length: 17
v_call: TRBV2
j_call: TRBJ2-3

cdr3_aa: CASSLSGSGANVLTF
cdr3_length: 15
v_call: TRBV5-4
j_call: TRBJ2-6

cdr3_aa: CASSSTGRLDTQYF
cdr3_length: 14
v_call: TRBV5-4
j_call: TRBJ2-3

cdr3_aa: CASSQDLKGTYGYTF
cdr3_length: 15
v_call: TRBV4-3
j_call: TRBJ1-2

cdr3_aa: CATSQWSREQFF
cdr3_length: 12
v_call: TRBV24-1
j_call: TRBJ2-1

cdr3_aa: CASSSRGTGELFF
cdr3_length: 13
v_call: TRBV2
j_call: TRBJ2-2

cdr3_aa: CASSGRLASETQYF
cdr3_length: 14
v_call: TRBV28
j_call: TRBJ2-5

cdr3_aa: CASSKGISGGATGELFF
cdr3_length: 17
v_call: TRBV6-1
j_call: TRBJ2-2

cdr3_aa: CASSPNRGRGSTDTQYF
cdr3_length: 17
v_call: TRBV28
j_call: TRBJ2-3

cdr3_aa: CASSQSVGLYTGELFF
cdr3_length: 16
v_call: TRBV4-3
j_call: TRBJ2-2

cdr3_aa: CASSYGAGGRDTQYF
cdr3_length: 15
v_call: TRBV6-5
j_call: TRBJ2-3

cdr3_aa: CSVKLLSATNEKLFF
cdr3_length: 15
v_call: TRBV29-1
j_call: TRBJ1-4

cdr3_aa: CASSLFPVGNTIYF
cdr3_length: 14
v_call: TRBV27
j_call: TRBJ1-3

cdr3_aa: CASGPGLAGTDTQYF
cdr3_length: 15
v_call: TRBV12-5
j_call: TRBJ2-3

cdr3_aa: CASRDRVSAYGYTF
cdr3_length: 14
v_call: TRBV5-6
j_call: TRBJ1-2

cdr3_aa: CASSNKGQSLGGANVLTF
cdr3_length: 18
v_call: TRBV19
j_call: TRBJ2-6

cdr3_aa: CASSFSGQGDTQYF
cdr3_length: 14
v_call: TRBV11-3
j_call: TRBJ2-3

cdr3_aa: CASSRTGRVQPQHF
cdr3_length: 14
v_call: TRBV28
j_call: TRBJ1-5

cdr3_aa: CASSPGLAGGTRETQYF
cdr3_length: 17
v_call: TRBV5-4
j_call: TRBJ2-5

cdr3_aa: CASSSGRNSPLHF
cdr3_length: 13
v_call: TRBV5-1
j_call: TRBJ1-6

cdr3_aa: CASSLRGRGMQPQHF
cdr3_length: 15
v_call: TRBV27
j_call: TRBJ1-5

cdr3_aa: CASSPDSSYGYTF
cdr3_length: 13
v_call: TRBV10-1
j_call: TRBJ1-2

cdr3_aa: CASSARSREAGELFF
cdr3_length: 15
v_call: TRBV6-5
j_call: TRBJ2-2

cdr3_aa: CSASPSTGANVLTF
cdr3_length: 14
v_call: TRBV20-1
j_call: TRBJ2-6

cdr3_aa: CASSIRRGSEAFF
cdr3_length: 13
v_call: TRBV19
j_call: TRBJ1-1

cdr3_aa: CASMRQGSNEKLFF
cdr3_length: 14
v_call: TRBV19
j_call: TRBJ1-4

cdr3_aa: CASSLQGGGGQPQHF
cdr3_length: 15
v_call: TRBV7-9
j_call: TRBJ1-5

cdr3_aa: CASSLSGTYNEQFF
cdr3_length: 14
v_call: TRBV11-3
j_call: TRBJ2-1

cdr3_aa: CASTRGTGMNTEAFF
cdr3_length: 15
v_call: TRBV19
j_call: TRBJ1-1

cdr3_aa: CATSQRGYAFF
cdr3_length: 11
v_call: TRBV24-1
j_call: TRBJ1-1

cdr3_aa: CASSLEGWSSYNEQFF
cdr3_length: 16
v_call: TRBV7-6
j_call: TRBJ2-1

cdr3_aa: CASSLRRGDTYNEQFF
cdr3_length: 16
v_call: TRBV28
j_call: TRBJ2-1

cdr3_aa: CASSIGRAGRNQPQHF
cdr3_length: 16
v_call: TRBV19
j_call: TRBJ1-5

cdr3_aa: CASSLFDRWDEQYF
cdr3_length: 14
v_call: TRBV28
j_call: TRBJ2-7